The 30 T cell receptor beta chains below were found in one sample sequenced in a study of cytomegalovirus exposure and HLA in healthy donors. Researchers ran the PCR with 60 Vbeta and 13 Jbeta primers. Data came from immunoSEQ multiplex PCR; TCRdb stores just in-frame clones and leaves some out. The repertoire includes roughly 190,000 clones, around 83% of them detected once, and roughly 0.99% sits in the top ten. Sequenced input: PBMCs. These receptor sequences come from a woman aged 35 to 49 in good health and CMV-seronegative.

The chain joins TRBV7-9 to TRBJ2-3; 8 bases are shared with TRBD2. Losses at the gene ends were 4 bases for V and 2 bases for J; bases not matched to a gene: 8. Germline V lookup: CDR1 SEHNR, CDR2 FQNEAQ (reference sequence). This CDR3 spans 16 amino acids. The CDR3 sequence: CASSSLTSGVTDTQYF. Written as DNA, the CDR3 is TGTGCCAGCAGCTCCCTCACTAGCGGAGTCACAGATACGCAGTATTTT.

The chain joins TRBV4-3 to TRBJ2-1; D is perhaps TRBD2 (6 bases). The length of the CDR3 is 13 residues. Trimming shortened V by 4 bases and J by 5 bases, and 9 bases separated the two germline ends. Germline V CDR1 and CDR2: LGHNA, YSLEER. The CDR3: CASSRGTNNEQFF. The CDR3 nucleotides read TGCGCCAGCAGCCGCGGGACCAACAATGAGCAGTTCTTC.

The chain uses TRBV6-5 and TRBJ1-2, with 10 bases matching TRBD1. The CDR3 extends over 15 amino acids. With 4 bases clipped from V and 8 bases from J, the junction kept 10 bases outside the gene matches. The germline gives CDR1 MNHEY, CDR2 SVGAGI. Here the CDR3 DNA reads TGTGCCAGCAGTTTTGCTGGGGGGACAGGGGTAGGCTACACCTTC. Amino acids: CASSFAGGTGVGYTF.

The chain recombines TRBV5-1 with TRBJ1-4, with 8 bases fitting TRBD1. Looked up from germline, CDR1 is SGHRS and CDR2 is YFSETQ. V gave up 0 bases and J gave up 7 bases; unmatched junction bases: 5. The CDR3 sequence is 15 residues long. The CDR3 loop is CASSLVAGGGEKLFF. The CDR3 bases are TGCGCCAGCAGCTTGGTGGCAGGGGGCGGTGAAAAACTGTTTTTT.

The CDR3 protein is CTSSHCIAGRISYEQYV. As DNA, the CDR3 is TGCACCAGCAGCCACTGTATAGCGGGGAGGATCTCCTACGAGCAGTACGTC. The chain is built from TRBV1 and TRBJ2-7; the table's D gene call, TRBD2, was not cross checked with the DNA. TRBV1 has pseudogene status. The CDR3 is made up of 17 amino acids.

The rearrangement links TRBV7-5 to TRBJ2-7; the table's D call of TRBD2 was not tested on the DNA. TRBV7-5 is tagged as a pseudogene. CDR3 length: 14 amino acids. The chain's CDR3 is CVRSHGRGEYEQYV. The CDR3 DNA reads as TGTGTCAGAAGCCATGGGCGGGGAGAATACGAGCAGTACGTC.

The gene calls are TRBV29-1 and TRBJ1-2, with TRBD1 identical over 7 bases. The CDR3 is made up of 13 amino acids. Germline V gives CDR1 SQVTM, CDR2 ANQGSEA. The V gene end was trimmed by 5 bases and the J gene end by 4 bases; junction bases not matched to a gene: 7. The CDR3, as DNA: TGCAGCGTTACATCACAGGGGCTCTATGGCTACACCTTC. Residues: CSVTSQGLYGYTF.

The gene calls are TRBV15 and TRBJ1-5; D unclear. Trimming left V 0 bases short and J 4 bases short, with 13 bases between. The CDR3 contains 16 residues. Germline V CDR1 and CDR2: LNHNV, YYDKDF (reference sequence). In DNA, the CDR3 is TGTGCCACCAGCAGAGATCTGCCGAGGGCAAATCAGCCCCAGCATTTT. Its translation: CATSRDLPRANQPQHF.

The chain joins TRBV5-1 to TRBJ2-1, with a tentative D call TRBD1 (5 bases). Per the germline V gene, CDR1 is SGHRS and CDR2 is YFSETQ. V was pared by 0 bases and J by 6 bases, with 19 bases between. The CDR3 spans 17 residues. The CDR3 DNA reads as TGCGCCAGCAGCTTGGATCAGGGTAGGGGCCACCGCAATGAGCAGTTCTTC. Its translation is CASSLDQGRGHRNEQFF.

The V gene is TRBV7-3, the J gene TRBJ2-3; D not certain. Germline V CDR1 and CDR2: SGHTA, FQGTGA. This CDR3 has 14 residues. The V and J ends lost 2 bases and 5 bases respectively, with 11 bases between them. CDR3: CASSLFPGVDTQYF. As DNA, the CDR3 is TGTGCCAGCAGCTTATTCCCAGGTGTAGATACGCAGTATTTT.

The chain employs TRBV7-9 and TRBJ1-2, with TRBD1 matching 7 bases. This CDR3 has 16 amino acids. The germline CDR1 and CDR2 sequences are SEHNR and FQNEAQ (reference sequence). J lost 8 bases, V lost 2 bases, and 14 bases had no gene match. The DNA for the CDR3 is TGTGCCAGCAGCTTAACCGGGACAGACGGCCCCGGAGGCTACACCTTC. It is translated as CASSLTGTDGPGGYTF.

The chain links TRBV9 to TRBJ2-1, with 9 bases fitting TRBD2. V was clipped by 6 bases and J by 1 base; unmatched bases: 11. CDR3 size: 17 residues. Germline V gives CDR1 SGDLS, CDR2 YYNGEE. CDR3 in amino acids: CASTLDSGGGSYNEQFF. As DNA, the CDR3 is TGTGCCAGCACCCTCGATAGCGGGGGAGGGTCCTACAATGAGCAGTTCTTC.

This chain connects TRBV7-9 to TRBJ1-2; 7 bases agree with TRBD1. J lost 8 bases, V lost 1 base, and 13 bases had no gene match. The germline V gene encodes CDR1 SEHNR and CDR2 FQNEAQ (reference sequence). This CDR3 has 16 residues. Here the CDR3 DNA reads TGTGCCAGCAGCTTAGAAGGCCCTCGACAGGGTAGGGGCTACACCTTC. It yields the protein CASSLEGPRQGRGYTF.

This sequence joins TRBV27 and TRBJ2-1, with a weak D call TRBD2 (5 bases). The germline V and J ends were trimmed by 4 bases and 0 bases, with 16 bases remaining between them. The CDR3 is made up of 17 amino acids. In germline, CDR1 is MNHEY, CDR2 SMNVEV (reference sequence). The CDR3 DNA sequence: TGTGCCAGCAGTTCGGAGCCCGGGGTAAGCTCCTACAATGAGCAGTTCTTC. It yields the protein CASSSEPGVSSYNEQFF.

This clone has only a few counts. The genes are TRBV25-1 and TRBJ1-1, with D possibly matching TRBD1 (5 bases). Trimming took 0 bases from V and 8 from J, leaving 7 bases between them. This CDR3 has 12 amino acids. Germline assignment: CDR1 MGHDK and CDR2 SYGVNS. The CDR3 nucleotides are TGTGCCAGCAGTGAATATGGACAAGAAGCTTTCTTT. Protein product: CASSEYGQEAFF.

V usage is TRBV7-2 and J usage is TRBJ2-7, with 8 bases aligning to TRBD1. The better agreement between TRBJ2-1 and the DNA end casts doubt on the J call. The length of the CDR3 is 14 residues. CDR1 and CDR2 (germline): SGHTA, FQGNSA. DNA of the CDR3: TGTGCCAGCAGCGGACAGGGCCTATGGGGTGAGCAGTTCTTC. This sequence encodes CASSGQGLWGEQFF.

The chain links TRBV6-1 to TRBJ2-7; 7 bases line up with TRBD1. V lost 5 bases and J lost 5; bases outside the gene matches: 6. Germline lookup yields CDR1 MNHNS and CDR2 SASEGT. The CDR3 consists of 13 residues. DNA for the CDR3: TGTGCCAGCAGTCTCCGGGACAGCGACGAGCAGTACGTC. This encodes CASSLRDSDEQYV.

The chain recombines TRBV7-6 with TRBJ2-3; 10 bases agree with TRBD1. The CDR3 sequence is 15 residues long. CDR1 SGHVS and CDR2 FNYEAQ come from the germline V gene. With V trimmed by 7 bases and J by 4 bases, 8 bases remained unmatched. In nucleotides, the CDR3 is TGTGCCAGCACCTCCGGGACAGGGGAAGCAGATACGCAGTATTTT. This sequence encodes CASTSGTGEADTQYF.

V gene TRBV5-1 combines with J gene TRBJ1-1, with D tentatively TRBD1 (5 bases). Germline V lookup: CDR1 SGHRS, CDR2 YFSETQ. V was clipped by 3 bases and J by 6 bases, with 21 bases between them. This CDR3 contains 16 residues. CDR3 amino acids: CASSSAPGFPLSEAFF. The CDR3 region has the DNA TGCGCCAGCAGCTCCGCTCCAGGGTTCCCCTTGTCTGAAGCTTTCTTT.

J is TRBJ2-1 and V is TRBV5-4, with 16 bases lining up with TRBD2. V lost 4 bases and J lost 13; bases outside the gene matches: 8. The CDR3 runs to 15 residues. Germline lookup yields CDR1 SGHNT and CDR2 YYREEE (reference sequence). The DNA for the CDR3 is TGTGCCAGCAGCCCCCCCGGGACTAGCGGGAGGGAACAGTTCTTC. Its protein product is CASSPPGTSGREQFF. Complete variable domain (other parts from reference TRBV5-4 and TRBJ2-1): ETGVTQSPTHLIKTRGQQVTLRCSSQSGHNTVSWYQQALGQGPQFIFQYYREEENGRGNFPPRFSGLQFPNYSSELNVNALELDDSALYLCASSPPGTSGREQFFGPGTRLTVL.

The V and J genes are TRBV7-9 and TRBJ2-1, with TRBD2 as a possible D gene (6 bases). V lost 4 bases and J lost 12, with 19 bases in between. CDR3 length: 14 amino acids. Germline lookup yields CDR1 SEHNR and CDR2 FQNEAQ (reference sequence). The DNA of the CDR3 is TGTGCCAGCAGCTATCAGGGCGGGAATGGGGGGCAGTTCTTC. Its protein product is CASSYQGGNGGQFF.

The V call is TRBV27, the J call TRBJ1-4; D is possibly TRBD1 (6 bases). Trimming shortened V by 1 base and J by 5 bases, and 11 bases separated the two germline ends. Germline CDR1 reads MNHEY; CDR2 reads SMNVEV (reference sequence). The CDR3 is 15 amino acids. The CDR3 reads CASSLFTGSNEKLFF. CDR3 bases: TGTGCCAGCAGTTTATTCACAGGGTCAAATGAAAAACTGTTTTTT.

The genes are TRBV6-6 and TRBJ1-1; 12 bases map to TRBD1. CDR1 is MNHNY and CDR2 is SVGAGI in the germline V gene (reference sequence). CDR3 length: 15 residues. Germline trimming cut 8 bases from V and 6 bases from J; bases unmatched to any gene: 10. The CDR3 here is CASAGTGGGVAEAFF. The CDR3 coding sequence is TGTGCCAGCGCCGGGACAGGGGGCGGGGTAGCTGAAGCTTTCTTT.

The gene calls are TRBV7-2 and TRBJ1-1, with a possible D match to TRBD1 (5 bases). This CDR3 is built from 16 residues. The germline V gene encodes CDR1 SGHTA and CDR2 FQGNSA. With 2 bases removed from V and 5 bases from J, the gap between germline ends came to 18 bases. Here the CDR3 reads CASSLSPGKVQTEAFF. The CDR3 bases are TGTGCCAGCAGCTTAAGCCCAGGGAAAGTGCAAACTGAAGCTTTCTTT.

The chain links TRBV4-1 to TRBJ1-2; 11 bases agree with TRBD1. Germline CDR1 and CDR2: MGHRA and YSYEKL. The CDR3 totals 13 residues. After removal of 5 bases from V and 8 bases from J, the junction contained 4 bases not matched to a gene. The CDR3 spells CASSVDRGRGYTF. As DNA, the CDR3 is TGCGCCAGCAGCGTGGACAGGGGGCGAGGCTACACCTTC.

This clone occurred once. A junction boundary mismatches the germline segment, possibly from a read error. The chain employs TRBV7-9 and TRBJ1-4; 10 bases agree with TRBD1. The length of the CDR3 is 16 residues. Germline V lookup: CDR1 SEHNR, CDR2 FQNEAQ (reference sequence). Written as DNA, the CDR3 is TGTTCCAGCAGCCCCCGACAGTCGGACAGGGGGGAAAAACTGTTTTTT. Translated, it gives CSSSPRQSDRGEKLFF.

This rearrangement joins TRBV9 to TRBJ2-4; possibly TRBD1 for D (6 bases). V was clipped by 4 bases and J by 9 bases, with 20 bases between them. Germline CDR1 and CDR2: SGDLS and YYNGEE. The CDR3 loop spans 15 amino acids. CDR3 DNA: TGTGCCAGCAGCCTAACTACAGGGACCCTAGCCATTCAGTACTTC. Its protein product is CASSLTTGTLAIQYF.

The V call is TRBV30, the J call TRBJ1-1, with D possibly matching TRBD1 (5 bases). The germline V and J ends were trimmed by 0 bases and 5 bases, with 19 bases remaining between them. CDR3 length: 16 residues. Germline-derived CDR1 and CDR2 are GTSNPN and SVGIG (reference sequence). CDR3 sequence: CAWSVRRGIVQTEAFF. DNA for the CDR3: TGTGCCTGGAGTGTACGGCGGGGGATCGTACAAACTGAAGCTTTCTTT. Full variable domain (rest looked up from reference TRBV30 and TRBJ1-1): SQTIHQWPATLVQPVGSPLSLECTVEGTSNPNLYWYRQAAGRGLQLLFYSVGIGQISSEVPQNLSASRPQDRQFILSSKKLLLSDSGFYLCAWSVRRGIVQTEAFFGQGTRLTVV.

There are a few counts of this clone. The rearrangement links TRBV27 to TRBJ1-4; 12 nucleotides line up with TRBD1. Germline CDR1 is MNHEY and CDR2 is SMNVEV (reference sequence). The CDR3 extends over 19 amino acids. J was trimmed by 0 bases and V by 5 bases; bases with no gene match: 10. The CDR3 reads CASSLRKGQGATTNEKLFF. The CDR3 DNA is TGTGCCAGCAGTCTCAGAAAGGGACAGGGGGCTACAACTAATGAAAAACTGTTTTTT.

The J gene is TRBJ2-3, the V gene TRBV5-4; D not certain. Looked up from germline, CDR1 is SGHNT and CDR2 is YYREEE (reference sequence). The V gene lost 0 bases and the J gene lost 4 bases, with 9 bases spanning the gap. This CDR3 comprises 14 residues. CDR3 sequence: CASSLEFRSDTQYF. DNA of the CDR3: TGTGCCAGCAGCTTGGAGTTCAGGTCAGATACGCAGTATTTT. Looking up the rest from reference TRBV5-4 and TRBJ2-3 gives the full variable domain: ETGVTQSPTHLIKTRGQQVTLRCSSQSGHNTVSWYQQALGQGPQFIFQYYREEENGRGNFPPRFSGLQFPNYSSELNVNALELDDSALYLCASSLEFRSDTQYFGPGTRLTVL.